This TCR beta chain comes out of a study of CD8 T cells in Susac syndrome. The RNA, about 0.45 to 1 ug, was put through reverse transcription using random hexamers. TCRdb called the immunoSEQ multiplex PCR reads again in MiXCR, with one record for every CDR3 protein. The profile covers a few hundred thousand distinct CDR3 sequences, with roughly 94% appearing a single time and 0.07% to 0.095% taken by the ten largest. The receptor was isolated from a human donor with multiple sclerosis. The sequencing sample was made of CD4+ T cells from PBMCs.

The CDR3 sequence is CASSRDSPLHF. The CDR3 coding sequence is TGTGCCAGCAGTCGGGATTCACCCCTCCACTTT. This chain connects TRBV7-9 to TRBJ1-6; no clear D. The V end lost 6 bases, the J end lost 8 bases, and 5 bases lay between the germline ends. Germline V gene data show CDR1 as SEHNR and CDR2 as FQNEAQ (reference sequence). The CDR3 runs to 11 residues.